The 5 T cell receptor beta chains below come from one sample, sequenced in a study of cytomegalovirus exposure and HLA in healthy donors. PCR used 60 Vbeta primers and 13 Jbeta primers. Generated by immunoSEQ multiplex PCR, the TCRdb table keeps only in-frame clones and is missing some. The table includes approximately 79,000 clones, about four fifths detected once. Sequenced: PBMCs. These receptors came from a male donor in good health and CMV-seropositive.

The chain carries TRBV28 and TRBJ2-4; 10 positions agree with TRBD1. Germline V gives CDR1 MDHEN, CDR2 SYDVKM. Trimming cost V 5 bases and J 7 bases; bases outside gene matches: 5. This CDR3 spans 14 amino acids. The CDR3 here is CASSPRQGANIQYF. CDR3 coding DNA: TGTGCCAGCAGTCCCAGACAGGGGGCGAACATTCAGTACTTC.

The chain is built from TRBV9 and TRBJ2-5, with a weak D call TRBD2 (6 bases). V was cut by 0 bases and J by 0 bases, with 9 bases left in between. Germline V gives CDR1 SGDLS, CDR2 YYNGEE. CDR3 length: 15 residues. This CDR3 is CASSVGTTYQETQYF. The DNA for the CDR3 is TGTGCCAGCAGCGTAGGGACTACGTACCAAGAGACCCAGTACTTC.

The rearrangement links TRBV9 to TRBJ2-3, with a tentative D call TRBD2 (7 bases). CDR3 length: 17 residues. V was clipped by 4 bases and J by 2 bases, with 20 bases between them. Germline lookup yields CDR1 SGDLS and CDR2 YYNGEE. The CDR3 region is CASSYRGAKLNTDTQYF. As DNA, the CDR3 is TGTGCCAGCAGCTACCGGGGGGCGAAACTAAACACAGATACGCAGTATTTT.

The chain joins TRBV7-6 to TRBJ1-4, with 8 nucleotides matching TRBD1. The V gene's germline CDR1 is SGHVS and CDR2 FNYEAQ. This CDR3 has 15 amino acids. The V segment lost 5 bases and the J segment 8 bases; nucleotides outside the gene matches: 10. This CDR3 reads CASSDGDRPGEKLFF. The CDR3 DNA is TGTGCCAGCAGCGACGGGGACAGGCCTGGGGAAAAACTGTTTTTT.

V gene TRBV6-1 combines with J gene TRBJ1-1; D perhaps matches TRBD1 (5 bases). CDR3 length equals 14 residues. Germline-derived CDR1 and CDR2 are MNHNS and SASEGT. Trimming shortened V by 5 bases and J by 3 bases, and 13 bases separated the two germline ends. CDR3 nucleotide sequence: TGTGCCAGCAGTTCGGGGGGTAGGGACACTGAAGCTTTCTTT. Encoded protein: CASSSGGRDTEAFF.